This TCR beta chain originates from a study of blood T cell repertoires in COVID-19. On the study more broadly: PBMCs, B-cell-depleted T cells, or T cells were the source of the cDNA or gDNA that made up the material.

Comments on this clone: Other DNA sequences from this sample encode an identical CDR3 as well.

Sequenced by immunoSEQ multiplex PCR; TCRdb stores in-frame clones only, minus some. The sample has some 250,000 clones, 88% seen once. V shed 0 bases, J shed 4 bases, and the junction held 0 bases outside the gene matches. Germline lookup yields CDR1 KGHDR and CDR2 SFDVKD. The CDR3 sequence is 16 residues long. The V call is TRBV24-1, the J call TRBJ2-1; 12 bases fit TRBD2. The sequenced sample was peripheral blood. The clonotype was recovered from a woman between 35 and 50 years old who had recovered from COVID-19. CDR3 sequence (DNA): TGTGCCACCAGTGATTTGGGACTAGCGGGGTACAATGAGCAGTTCTTC. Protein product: CATSDLGLAGYNEQFF.